One sample yielded the 27 T cell receptor beta chains listed below, sequenced in a study of T cell repertoires in cytomegalovirus infection. Each CDR3 protein gets one entry after TCRdb re-called the reads with MiXCR. The sample yields 650,000 to 850,000 distinct CDR3 sequences, 29% seen once. Which antigens these TCRs recognize remains unknown. The sample was cultured CD8+ T cells from PBMCs, taken from culture after CMV antigen stimulation. Receptor source: a human donor in good health (CMV status not recorded). Some clones in this sample may be carry-over from other donors' samples.

The J gene is TRBJ1-1, the V gene TRBV14; 10 nucleotides align to TRBD1. The ends lost 0 bases at V and 4 bases at J; junction bases unmatched: 5. Germline V lookup: CDR1 SGHDN, CDR2 FVKESK. The CDR3 is 16 amino acids. CDR3 residues: CASSQDPGQGSTEAFF. CDR3 DNA: TGTGCCAGCAGCCAAGACCCGGGACAGGGGAGCACTGAAGCTTTCTTT.

V gene TRBV11-2 combines with J gene TRBJ2-3, with D unresolved. Germline V gives CDR1 SGHAT, CDR2 FQNNGV. The CDR3 spans 19 residues. The V and J ends lost 1 base and 2 bases respectively, with 22 bases between them. The CDR3 loop is CASSLAARLPMTPTDTQYF. For the CDR3, the DNA is TGTGCCAGCAGCTTAGCAGCGAGGCTGCCCATGACCCCCACAGATACGCAGTATTTT. Together with reference TRBV11-2 and TRBJ2-3, the CDR3 gives the full variable domain: EAGVAQSPRYKIIEKRQSVAFWCNPISGHATLYWYQQILGQGPKLLIQFQNNGVVDDSQLPKDRFSAERLKGVDSTLKIQPAKLEDSAVYLCASSLAARLPMTPTDTQYFGPGTRLTVL.

The chain has TRBV7-6 and TRBJ2-1; 12 positions agree with TRBD2. The ends lost 2 bases at V and 3 bases at J; junction bases unmatched: 8. Germline V gene lookup returns CDR1 SGHVS and CDR2 FNYEAQ. The CDR3 runs 18 residues. The DNA of the CDR3 is TGTGCCAGCAGCTTACCCGCTAGCGGGGGGGCCCGCTACAATGAGCAGTTCTTC. This codes for CASSLPASGGARYNEQFF.

The chain joins TRBV6-6 to TRBJ2-7; TRBD2 matches at 7 bases. V trimming: 3 bases; J trimming: 2 bases; junction bases outside the gene matches: 4. There are 14 residues in the CDR3. Per the germline V gene, CDR1 is MNHNY and CDR2 is SVGAGI (reference sequence). CDR3 nucleotides: TGTGCCAGCAGTTATGGCGGGGGAACCTACGAGCAGTACTTC. As protein: CASSYGGGTYEQYF.

This clonotype was seen more than once but under ten times. The rearrangement joins TRBV7-9 to TRBJ2-7, with TRBD2 identical over 8 bases. CDR3 length: 16 residues. V lost 6 bases to trimming and J lost 3 bases; unmatched junction nucleotides: 13. Germline-derived CDR1 and CDR2 are SEHNR and FQNEAQ (reference sequence). The CDR3 loop is CASSSGGAGEVYEQYF. In DNA form, the CDR3 reads TGTGCCAGCAGTTCGGGAGGGGCAGGCGAGGTCTACGAGCAGTACTTC.

This clonotype appeared many times. The chain is built from TRBV7-2 and TRBJ2-5; D is unresolved. Germline loops: CDR1 SGHTA, CDR2 FQGNSA. V shed 5 bases and J shed 5 bases, with 9 bases lying between them. The CDR3 is 12 residues long. This chain's CDR3 is CASSPPTETQYF. CDR3 DNA: TGTGCCAGCAGCCCTCCGACGGAGACCCAGTACTTC. Full variable domain (outside the CDR3, taken from reference TRBV7-2 and TRBJ2-5): GAGVSQSPSNKVTEKGKDVELRCDPISGHTALYWYRQSLGQGLEFLIYFQGNSAPDKSGLPSDRFSAERTGGSVSTLTIQRTQQEDSAVYLCASSPPTETQYFGPGTRLLVL.

This chain uses TRBV6-6 with TRBJ2-2; D tentatively fits TRBD1 or TRBD2 (5 bases each). The V gene lost 0 bases and the J gene lost 0 bases, with 11 bases spanning the gap. Per the germline V gene, CDR1 is MNHNY and CDR2 is SVGAGI (reference sequence). The CDR3 runs to 17 residues. This chain's CDR3 is CASSYSRDAPNTGELFF. The CDR3 coding sequence is TGTGCCAGCAGTTACTCGAGGGACGCCCCGAACACCGGGGAGCTGTTTTTT.

This clonotype came up many times. V and J are TRBV28 and TRBJ1-1; perhaps TRBD1 as D (6 bases). CDR3 length: 13 amino acids. Germline V gene lookup returns CDR1 MDHEN and CDR2 SYDVKM. Trimming left V 5 bases short and J 5 bases short, with 12 bases between. The CDR3 loop is CASSPVGATEAFF. CDR3 nucleotide sequence: TGTGCCAGCAGTCCTGTGGGGGCGACTGAAGCTTTCTTT.

In its sample, this clonotype was seen a few times. This chain links TRBV11-2 with TRBJ2-1; 14 bases agree with TRBD2. After removal of 5 bases from V and 7 bases from J, the junction contained 7 bases not matched to a gene. Germline V CDR1 and CDR2: SGHAT, FQNNGV. The CDR3 contains 16 residues. The DNA of the CDR3 is TGTGCCAGCAGCGGACGACTAGCGGGGGGGCGGAATGAGCAGTTCTTC. This sequence encodes CASSGRLAGGRNEQFF.

In nucleotides, the CDR3 is TGTGCCAGCAGCCCCAGGCGTGGGGAAATGAAAGAGACCCAGTACTTC. Translated: CASSPRRGEMKETQYF. V gene TRBV7-4 combines with J gene TRBJ2-5; D remains unclear. CDR3 length: 16 amino acids. Germline-derived CDR1 and CDR2 are SGHVT and SQSDAQ. Deletions cut 5 bases from V and 3 bases from J, with 19 bases between. The variable domain in full, with the rest retrieved from reference TRBV7-4 and TRBJ2-5, is GAGVSQSPRYKVAKRGRDVALRCDSISGHVTLYWYRQTLGQGSEVLTYSQSDAQRDKSGRPSGRFSAERPERSVSTLKIQRTEQGDSAVYLCASSPRRGEMKETQYFGPGTRLLVL.

This sequence joins TRBV11-3 and TRBJ2-3; D remains unclear. Per the germline V gene, CDR1 is SGHNT and CDR2 is YENEEA. The CDR3 spans 15 residues. V was shortened by 2 bases and J by 0 bases, with 9 bases between the two germline ends. In DNA form, the CDR3 reads TGTGCCAGCAGCTTAAGGCACGATAGCACAGATACGCAGTATTTT. Its protein is CASSLRHDSTDTQYF.

The genes are TRBV4-1 and TRBJ2-1, with 8 bases matching TRBD2. The V gene's germline CDR1 is MGHRA and CDR2 YSYEKL. The V segment lost 2 bases and the J segment 10 bases; nucleotides outside the gene matches: 7. The CDR3 is 14 amino acids. The CDR3 loop reads CASSQNSGDREQFF. CDR3 coding DNA: TGCGCCAGCAGCCAAAATAGCGGGGACCGGGAGCAGTTCTTC.

The CDR3: CASSIDEIPEAFF. CDR3 coding DNA: TGTGCCAGCAGCATTGACGAGATCCCTGAAGCTTTCTTT. V gene TRBV5-4 combines with J gene TRBJ1-1; D gene uncertain. V lost 4 bases and J lost 6, with 13 bases in between. In germline, CDR1 is SGHNT, CDR2 YYREEE (reference sequence). This CDR3 contains 13 residues.

This sequence joins TRBV5-1 and TRBJ1-2; D might be TRBD1 (5 bases). Looked up from germline, CDR1 is SGHRS and CDR2 is YFSETQ. V lost 4 bases and J lost 7, with 11 bases in between. This CDR3 is built from 12 residues. CDR3 in amino acids: CASSVGALGYTF. CDR3 DNA sequence: TGCGCCAGCAGCGTTGGGGCGCTTGGCTACACCTTC.

At least ten counts were recorded for this clonotype. The chain couples TRBV4-3 to TRBJ1-5, with TRBD1 identical over 7 bases. CDR1 is LGHNA, CDR2 YSLEER, per germline. This CDR3 has 14 amino acids. Trimming took 4 bases from V and 7 from J; bases not matched to a gene: 7. CDR3 sequence reads: CASSLRQGGQPQHF. CDR3 coding DNA: TGCGCCAGCAGCCTAAGACAGGGCGGACAGCCCCAGCATTTT.

The rearrangement uses TRBV7-8 and TRBJ2-2; no definite D call. Germline-derived CDR1 and CDR2 are SGHVS and FQNEAQ. V dropped 3 bases and J dropped 4 bases, with 9 bases sitting between them. The CDR3 consists of 14 residues. CDR3 loop: CASSFPGITGELFF. CDR3 nucleotide sequence: TGTGCCAGCAGCTTTCCGGGTATCACCGGGGAGCTGTTTTTT.

The chain has TRBV12-3 or TRBV12-4 and TRBJ2-5; D is unresolved. The CDR3 runs 13 residues. Trimming took off 3 bases at V and 1 base at J, with 6 bases between the two ends. CDR3 region: CASSFGFQETQYF. The DNA of the CDR3 is TGTGCCAGCAGTTTTGGGTTCCAAGAGACCCAGTACTTC.

The sample holds a few counts of this clonotype. The gene calls are TRBV19 and TRBJ1-3; D is unresolved. The ends were cut back, 4 bases at V and 2 bases at J, with 6 bases in the middle. Germline V CDR1 and CDR2: LNHDA, SQIVND (reference sequence). The CDR3 extends over 13 amino acids. The CDR3 DNA sequence: TGTGCCAGTAGTAAAGAACCTGGAAACACCATATATTTT. Translation gives CASSKEPGNTIYF.

This clonotype has ten or more counts. The chain carries TRBV6-1 and TRBJ2-3; TRBD1 or TRBD2 may be the D gene (6 bases each). Trimming shortened V by 6 bases and J by 2 bases, and 15 bases separated the two germline ends. The CDR3 contains 15 residues. The germline gives CDR1 MNHNS, CDR2 SASEGT. In nucleotides, the CDR3 is TGTGCCAGCAGCGACCGGGGGACACCCACAGATACGCAGTATTTT. It encodes CASSDRGTPTDTQYF.

A few counts support this clonotype. The J gene is TRBJ1-6, the V gene TRBV27; no firm D call. Germline CDR1 is MNHEY and CDR2 is SMNVEV (reference sequence). The CDR3 is 15 residues long. Trimming took 2 bases from V and 7 from J, leaving 12 bases between them. CDR3 region: CASSLNELDNSPLHF. The CDR3 nucleotides read TGTGCCAGCAGTTTAAACGAACTCGACAATTCACCCCTCCACTTT.

This clonotype was counted a few times. The chain couples TRBV28 to TRBJ1-6; D unresolved. Per germline, CDR1 MDHEN and CDR2 SYDVKM. CDR3 length equals 12 residues. Trimming removed 10 bases at V and 12 bases at J, with 16 bases between. Here the CDR3 reads CATTGTHEPLHF. The CDR3 DNA reads TGTGCCACCACCGGCACGCACGAACCCCTCCACTTT.

This clonotype was observed a few times. This chain joins TRBV6-1 and TRBJ1-1, with unresolved D. Germline values: CDR1 MNHNS, CDR2 SASEGT. The length of the CDR3 is 14 residues. V dropped 6 bases and J dropped 0 bases, with 11 bases sitting between them. The CDR3: CASRPEALNTEAFF. The CDR3 DNA reads as TGTGCCAGCAGGCCCGAAGCCCTGAACACTGAAGCTTTCTTT.

This clonotype occurred a few times. The chain links TRBV27 to TRBJ1-1; D unclear. V lost 7 bases, J lost 1 base, and 13 bases lay in between. The CDR3 spans 14 residues. Germline V lookup: CDR1 MNHEY, CDR2 SMNVEV (reference sequence). The CDR3 loop reads CASNRLGGNTEAFF. CDR3 nucleotides: TGTGCCAGCAACCGGTTGGGTGGGAACACTGAAGCTTTCTTT.

CDR3 in DNA: TGCAGTGCTAGAGATCTAGGGACAGCAACTAAGGTCACCTACAATGAGCAGTTCTTC. It specifies CSARDLGTATKVTYNEQFF. The chain employs TRBV20-1 and TRBJ2-1; 7 bases are shared with TRBD1. Germline V gene sequence: CDR1 DFQATT, CDR2 SNEGSKA (reference sequence). With 0 bases clipped from V and 2 bases from J, the junction kept 16 bases outside the gene matches. The CDR3 spans 19 residues.

V is TRBV7-6 and J is TRBJ2-7, with a tentative D call TRBD2 (5 bases). The V and J ends lost 3 bases and 2 bases respectively, with 14 bases between them. This CDR3 is 15 amino acids long. Germline assignment: CDR1 SGHVS and CDR2 FNYEAQ. This chain's CDR3 is CASSFPGSRTYEQYF. CDR3 coding DNA: TGTGCCAGCAGCTTTCCGGGGAGTAGGACCTACGAGCAGTACTTC.

The V call is TRBV27, the J call TRBJ2-7; 7 positions match TRBD1. Trimming removed 1 base from V and 3 bases from J; junction bases left unmatched: 6. The CDR3 has 15 amino acids. The germline gives CDR1 MNHEY, CDR2 SMNVEV (reference sequence). Here the CDR3 reads CASSLLGTAFYEQYF. The CDR3, as DNA: TGTGCCAGCAGTTTATTAGGGACAGCCTTCTACGAGCAGTACTTC.

V and J are TRBV28 and TRBJ2-4, with 9 bases fitting TRBD1. Germline values: CDR1 MDHEN, CDR2 SYDVKM. V dropped 8 bases and J dropped 6; count of bases not matched to a gene: 5. This CDR3 has 13 residues. As DNA, the CDR3 is TGTGCCAGCCTTGGGACAGGGTTAAACATTCAGTACTTC. Amino acids: CASLGTGLNIQYF.